The sequence of this TCR beta chain was determined in a study of cytomegalovirus exposure and HLA in healthy donors. Overall study findings and caveats: It was reportedly the case that the classifier diagnosed cytomegalovirus status with high specificity and sensitivity. The study found most TCR sequences rare, yet found some public TCRs in many donors.

This clone has just one count. Antigen unknown. Libraries were prepared by immunoSEQ multiplex PCR; TCRdb keeps only in-frame clonotypes and omits some of them. The data show hundreds of thousands of clones, 86% seen once. This CDR3 is 13 amino acids long. J was trimmed by 1 base and V by 6 bases; bases with no gene match: 2. Germline values: CDR1 MGHDK, CDR2 SYGVNS. The rearrangement uses TRBV25-1 and TRBJ2-7; 8 positions match TRBD2. The sequence derives from a woman in her late teens or twenties in good health and CMV-seronegative. Sample: PBMCs. Here the CDR3 reads CASRKRESYEQYF. The CDR3, as DNA: TGTGCCAGCAGGAAGCGGGAGTCCTACGAGCAGTACTTC.